Listed below are T cell receptor beta chains from one sample, sequenced in a study of shared clonotypes between healthy human individuals. This table comes from immunoSEQ multiplex PCR, and its TCRdb copy is limited to in-frame clones, with some not included. The sample contains approximately 2.5 million clones, roughly 93% of which appear only once. The specimen sequenced was naive CD4+ T cells from PBMCs. The receptors derive from a man aged 18 to 29 in good health. Some clones in this sample may be carry-over from other donors' samples. Each CDR3 is given with its conserved first and last residue. Fields, in order: clone size, V gene, J gene, D gene, CDR3 DNA, CDR3 protein. A D gene is named only where the DNA matches it firmly. Not all rows give a size; the values are once, few, many and, for expanded clones, a class.

once	TRBV7-2	TRBJ2-7	.	TGTGCCAGCAGCTTCGGGGTCTCTGCGAGGCCAATAACCTACGAGCAGTACTTC	CASSFGVSARPITYEQYF
once	TRBV4-1	TRBJ1-1	TRBD1	TGCGCCAGCAGCCAAACTCGACAGGGACACACTGAAGCTTTCTTT	CASSQTRQGHTEAFF
.	TRBV6-5	TRBJ2-7	.	TGTGCCAGCAGTTTAAGGGATTCCTCCTACGAGCAGTACTTC	CASSLRDSSYEQYF
.	TRBV5-1	TRBJ1-1	.	TGCGCCAGCAGCTTGGCCGGGTCAAACACTGAAGCTTTCTTT	CASSLAGSNTEAFF
.	TRBV29-1	TRBJ2-1	TRBD2	TGCAGCGTCGTGGGCGGAGCGGGAGATGAGCAGTTCTTC	CSVVGGAGDEQFF
.	TRBV6-5	TRBJ2-5	.	TGTGCCAGCAGTTACTCCCCTACAGAGTACCAAGAGACCCAGTACTTC	CASSYSPTEYQETQYF
.	TRBV4-1	TRBJ1-5	.	TGCGCCAGCAGCCACACAGGGACTGATCAGCCCCAGCATTTT	CASSHTGTDQPQHF
.	TRBV10-3	TRBJ2-4	.	TGTGCCATCAGTCCATCGGGGGTAACAGCCAAAAACATTCAGTACTTC	CAISPSGVTAKNIQYF
.	TRBV5-6	TRBJ1-1	TRBD1	TGTGCCAGCAGCTTCAGGGGGCGATTCACTGAAGCTTTCTTT	CASSFRGRFTEAFF
once	TRBV6-5	TRBJ2-1	TRBD1	TGTGCCAGCAGTTACACCGGGACAGGGTACAATGAGCAGTTCTTC	CASSYTGTGYNEQFF
.	TRBV10-3	TRBJ2-7	TRBD1	TGTGCCATCGGCGACAGGGGGTACGAGCAGTACTTC	CAIGDRGYEQYF
few	TRBV5-6	TRBJ1-5	.	TGTGCCAGCAGCTCCTCAGGGCAGCCCCAGCATTTT	CASSSSGQPQHF
.	TRBV7-9	TRBJ2-1	.	TGTGCCAGCAGCTCCGGCCGAGGGGTTGAGCAGTTCTTC	CASSSGRGVEQFF
.	TRBV5-6	TRBJ2-6	.	TGTGCCAGCAGCTTTTCCCCATCTGGGGCCAACGTCCTGACTTTC	CASSFSPSGANVLTF
.	TRBV25-1	TRBJ2-3	TRBD2	TGTGCCACCCTAGGGGGACTAGCTTCTGATACGCAGTATTTT	CATLGGLASDTQYF
.	TRBV5-1	TRBJ2-1	.	TGCGCCAGCAACCCCATGCAAAATTTCAATGAGCAGTTCTTC	CASNPMQNFNEQFF
.	TRBV15	TRBJ1-2	.	TGTGCCACCAGCACCCTCAAAGAAAGTGGCGGCTACACCTTC	CATSTLKESGGYTF
.	TRBV18	TRBJ1-1	.	TGTGCCAGCTCAGAAGCGCGGGACACTGAAGCTTTCTTT	CASSEARDTEAFF
.	TRBV6-6	TRBJ2-7	TRBD2	TGTGCCAGCAGGCCCCTCGGGGGGGCCCAAGGCGATGAGTACTTC	CASRPLGGAQGDEYF
.	TRBV28	TRBJ2-1	.	TGTGCCAGCAGTTTGGGTATTAGCGTCAGCTCCTACAATGAGCAGTTCTTC	CASSLGISVSSYNEQFF
.	TRBV4-1	TRBJ2-7	.	TGCGCCAGCAGCCCACCCGGGGGTCCCTACGAGCAGTACTTC	CASSPPGGPYEQYF
.	TRBV2	TRBJ1-5	TRBD1	TGTGCCAGTTCGGGACAGGGTGTTCAGCCCCAGCATTTT	CASSGQGVQPQHF
.	TRBV5-1	TRBJ2-7	.	TGCGCCAGCAGCCCGAGGCAGGAGAGCTCCTACGAGCAGTACTTC	CASSPRQESSYEQYF
.	TRBV11-3	TRBJ2-5	.	TGTGCCAGCCGAGAGGGGAACCAAGAGACCCAGTACTTC	CASREGNQETQYF
.	TRBV27	TRBJ2-1	.	TGTGCCAGCAGTTTATCGGCCCTAAACAATGAGCAGTTCTTC	CASSLSALNNEQFF
.	TRBV18	TRBJ2-7	TRBD1	TGTGCCAGCTCACCACCGGGCAGGGGGCGCGGATGGGAGCAGTACTTC	CASSPPGRGRGWEQYF
.	TRBV14	TRBJ2-5	.	TGTGCCAGCAGCCGGGGTTCCCAAGAGACCCAGTACTTC	CASSRGSQETQYF
.	TRBV5-1	TRBJ2-7	.	TGCGCCAGCAGCTTGGAGGGTCTAGCGCGCGAGCAGTACTTC	CASSLEGLAREQYF
.	TRBV28	TRBJ1-2	.	TGTGCCACCCGAGACAGGTCTAACTATGGCTACACCTTC	CATRDRSNYGYTF
.	TRBV19	TRBJ1-4	.	TGTGCCAGTAGTGAGCGGGCTAATGAAAAACTGTTTTTT	CASSERANEKLFF
.	TRBV5-1	TRBJ1-1	.	TGCGCCAGCACCCTCATTGGAGAGAACACTGAAGCTTTCTTT	CASTLIGENTEAFF
.	TRBV18	TRBJ1-4	.	TGTGCCAGCTCCGAGAGGGTCTCCACTAATGAAAAACTGTTTTTT	CASSERVSTNEKLFF
.	TRBV5-1	TRBJ2-7	TRBD1	TGCGCCAGCAGCCGGGACAGAATTTACGAGCAGTACTTC	CASSRDRIYEQYF
.	TRBV18	TRBJ2-7	.	TGTGCCAGCTCCCCAGCAATCGTCAGTCCTAGCTCCTACGAGCAGTACTTC	CASSPAIVSPSSYEQYF
few	TRBV30	TRBJ1-2	.	TGTGCCTGGAGTGTCGGCTATGGCTACACCTTC	CAWSVGYGYTF
once	TRBV7-2	TRBJ2-5	TRBD2	TGTGCCAGCAGCTTAGGGACTAGCGGGAGTAAACAAGAGACCCAGTACTTC	CASSLGTSGSKQETQYF
.	TRBV7-2	TRBJ2-2	.	TGTGCCAGCAGCTTAAGGGGCAGGGCCGGGGAGCTGTTTTTT	CASSLRGRAGELFF
.	TRBV19	TRBJ1-3	.	TGTGCCAGTAGTGTCCCGGGACGACTCTCTGGAAACACCATATATTTT	CASSVPGRLSGNTIYF
.	TRBV2	TRBJ2-1	.	TGTGCCAGCAGCGAAGGCCAGTTAGACTACAATGAGCAGTTCTTC	CASSEGQLDYNEQFF
.	TRBV2	TRBJ1-5	TRBD1	TGTGCCAGCTCCTGGACAGGGGGTGAGCAGCCCCAGCATTTT	CASSWTGGEQPQHF
.	TRBV6-1	TRBJ1-6	TRBD1	TGTGCCAGCATTGCGACAGGGGGCCCCAATTCACCCCTCCACTTT	CASIATGGPNSPLHF
once	TRBV4-3	TRBJ2-6	TRBD1	TGCGCCAGCAGCCAAGATATCCTCGGTTGGGGACAGTTGACCTCTGGGGCCAACGTCCTGACTTTC	CASSQDILGWGQLTSGANVLTF
.	TRBV9	TRBJ2-6	.	TGTGCCAGCAGCGCTTCAGGGGCTGGGGCCAACGTCCTGACTTTC	CASSASGAGANVLTF
.	TRBV18	TRBJ1-1	.	TGTGCCAGCTCGCGGGACCCGGAGACTGAAGCTTTCTTT	CASSRDPETEAFF
.	TRBV6-1	TRBJ1-1	.	TGTGCCAGCAGTGTTCACCTGAACACTGAAGCTTTCTTT	CASSVHLNTEAFF
.	TRBV7-8	TRBJ2-7	.	TGTGCCAGCAGCCTGAAGCACGGGCAGTACTTC	CASSLKHGQYF